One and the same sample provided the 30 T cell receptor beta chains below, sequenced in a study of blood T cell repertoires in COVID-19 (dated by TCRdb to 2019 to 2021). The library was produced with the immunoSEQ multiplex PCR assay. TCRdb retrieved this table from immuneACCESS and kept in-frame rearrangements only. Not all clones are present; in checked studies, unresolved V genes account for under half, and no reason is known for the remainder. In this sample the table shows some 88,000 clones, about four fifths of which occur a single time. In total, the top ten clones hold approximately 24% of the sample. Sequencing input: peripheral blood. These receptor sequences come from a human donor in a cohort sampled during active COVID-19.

The CDR3 DNA reads as TGTGCCAGCAAAGGGGACACAGATACGCAGTATTTT. It yields the protein CASKGDTDTQYF. This rearrangement joins TRBV28 to TRBJ2-3; tentatively, D is TRBD1 (5 bases). Germline V gene lookup returns CDR1 MDHEN and CDR2 SYDVKM. This CDR3 is built from 12 residues. The V and J ends lost 7 bases and 2 bases respectively, with 7 bases between them.

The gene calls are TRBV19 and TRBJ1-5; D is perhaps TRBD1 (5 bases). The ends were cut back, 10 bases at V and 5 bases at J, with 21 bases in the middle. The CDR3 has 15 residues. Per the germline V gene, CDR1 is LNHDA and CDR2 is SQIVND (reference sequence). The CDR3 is CATRQGTVYDQPQHF. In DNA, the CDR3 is TGTGCCACGAGGCAGGGTACCGTTTACGATCAGCCCCAGCATTTT.

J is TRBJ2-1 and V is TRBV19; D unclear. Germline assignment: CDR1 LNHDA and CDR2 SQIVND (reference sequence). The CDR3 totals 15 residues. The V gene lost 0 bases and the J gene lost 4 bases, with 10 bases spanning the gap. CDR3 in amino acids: CASSIEVTVYNEQFF. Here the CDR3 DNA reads TGTGCCAGTAGTATAGAGGTAACAGTTTACAATGAGCAGTTCTTC.

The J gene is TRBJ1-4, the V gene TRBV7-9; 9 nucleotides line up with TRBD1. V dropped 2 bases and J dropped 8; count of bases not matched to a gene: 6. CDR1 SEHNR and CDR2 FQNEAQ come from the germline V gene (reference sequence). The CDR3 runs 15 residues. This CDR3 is CASSLTGQGTEKLFF. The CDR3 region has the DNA TGTGCCAGCAGCTTAACGGGACAGGGTACGGAAAAACTGTTTTTT.

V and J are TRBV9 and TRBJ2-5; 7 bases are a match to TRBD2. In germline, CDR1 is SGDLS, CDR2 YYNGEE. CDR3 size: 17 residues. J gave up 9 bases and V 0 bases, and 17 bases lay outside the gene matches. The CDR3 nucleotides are TGTGCCAGCAGCGTAGGAGGCGGGAGAAACGCTGGGGTGGCCCAGTACTTC. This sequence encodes CASSVGGGRNAGVAQYF.

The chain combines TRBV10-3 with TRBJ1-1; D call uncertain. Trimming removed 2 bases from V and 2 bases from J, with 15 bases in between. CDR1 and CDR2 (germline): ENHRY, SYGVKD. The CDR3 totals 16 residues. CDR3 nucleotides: TGTGCCATCAGTGAGGAGCCGCGGGATTTTAACACTGAAGCTTTCTTT. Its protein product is CAISEEPRDFNTEAFF.

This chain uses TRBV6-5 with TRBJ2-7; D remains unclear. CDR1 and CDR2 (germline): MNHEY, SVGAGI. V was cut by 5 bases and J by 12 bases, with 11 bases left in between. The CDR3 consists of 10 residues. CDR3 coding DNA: TGTGCCAGCAGTCAGAAAGCGTGGTACTTC. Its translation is CASSQKAWYF.

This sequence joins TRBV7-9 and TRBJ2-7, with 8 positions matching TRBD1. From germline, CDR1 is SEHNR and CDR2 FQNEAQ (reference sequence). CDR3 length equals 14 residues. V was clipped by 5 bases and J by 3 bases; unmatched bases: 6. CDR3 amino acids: CASSDRTGNYEQYF. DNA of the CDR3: TGTGCCAGCAGCGACCGGACAGGGAACTACGAGCAGTACTTC.

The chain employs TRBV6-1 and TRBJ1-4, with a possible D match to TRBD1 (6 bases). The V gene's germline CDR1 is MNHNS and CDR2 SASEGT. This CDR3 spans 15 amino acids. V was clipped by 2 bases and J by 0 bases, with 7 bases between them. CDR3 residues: CASSEQGTTNEKLFF. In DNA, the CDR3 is TGTGCCAGCAGTGAACAGGGGACAACTAATGAAAAACTGTTTTTT.

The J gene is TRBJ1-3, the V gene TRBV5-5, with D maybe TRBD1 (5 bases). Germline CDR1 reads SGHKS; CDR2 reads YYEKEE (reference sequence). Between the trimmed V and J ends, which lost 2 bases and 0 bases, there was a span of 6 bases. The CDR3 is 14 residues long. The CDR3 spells CASSLTGSGNTIYF. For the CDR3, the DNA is TGTGCCAGCAGCTTAACAGGCTCTGGAAACACCATATATTTT.

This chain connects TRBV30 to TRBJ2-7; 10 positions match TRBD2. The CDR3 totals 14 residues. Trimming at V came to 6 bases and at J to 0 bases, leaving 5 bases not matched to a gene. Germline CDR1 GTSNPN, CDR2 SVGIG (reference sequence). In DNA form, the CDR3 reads TGTGCCTGTCCTACTAGCGGGACCTCCTACGAGCAGTACTTC. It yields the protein CACPTSGTSYEQYF.

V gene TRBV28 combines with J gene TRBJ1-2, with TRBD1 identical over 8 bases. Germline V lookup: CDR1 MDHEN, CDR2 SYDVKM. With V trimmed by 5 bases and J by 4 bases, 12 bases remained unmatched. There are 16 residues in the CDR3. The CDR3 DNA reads TGTGCCAGCAGTCACACCCCGGACAGGGAGGGCTATGGCTACACCTTC. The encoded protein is CASSHTPDREGYGYTF.

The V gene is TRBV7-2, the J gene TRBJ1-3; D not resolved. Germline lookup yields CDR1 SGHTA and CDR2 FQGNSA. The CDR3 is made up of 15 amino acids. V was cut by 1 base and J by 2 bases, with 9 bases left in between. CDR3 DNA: TGTGCCAGCAGCTTAGGGTCGGGGACTGGAAACACCATATATTTT. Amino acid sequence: CASSLGSGTGNTIYF.

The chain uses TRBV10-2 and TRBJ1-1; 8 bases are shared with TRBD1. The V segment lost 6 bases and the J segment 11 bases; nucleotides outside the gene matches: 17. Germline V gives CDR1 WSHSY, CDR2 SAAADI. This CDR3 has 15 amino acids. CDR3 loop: CASRGRTGLFFRAFF. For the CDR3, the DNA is TGCGCCAGCAGAGGACGGACAGGGCTTTTTTTTCGGGCTTTCTTT.

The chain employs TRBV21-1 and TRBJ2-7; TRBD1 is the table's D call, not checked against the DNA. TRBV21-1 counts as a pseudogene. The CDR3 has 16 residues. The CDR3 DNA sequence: TGTGCCAGCAGCAAAGCTGGGACAGACAAAACCTACGAGCAGTACTTC. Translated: CASSKAGTDKTYEQYF.

The CDR3 DNA is TGTGCCAGCAGTTTAGGCGGGAACGAGCAGTACTTC. Translating it yields CASSLGGNEQYF. This chain joins TRBV12-3 or TRBV12-4 and TRBJ2-7; D is possibly TRBD2 (6 bases). The V and J ends lost 1 base and 5 bases respectively, with 6 bases between them. The CDR3 covers 12 residues.

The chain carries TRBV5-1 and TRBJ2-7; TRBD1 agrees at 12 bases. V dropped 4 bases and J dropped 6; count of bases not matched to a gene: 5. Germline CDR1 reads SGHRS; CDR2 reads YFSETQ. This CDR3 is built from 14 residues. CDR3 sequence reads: CASSGGTGGGEQYF. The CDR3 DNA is TGCGCCAGCAGCGGAGGGACAGGGGGCGGCGAGCAGTACTTC.

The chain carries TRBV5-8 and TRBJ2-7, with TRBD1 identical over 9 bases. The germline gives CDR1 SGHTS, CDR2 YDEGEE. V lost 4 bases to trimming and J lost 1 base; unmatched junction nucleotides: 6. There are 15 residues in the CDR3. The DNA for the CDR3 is TGTGCCAGCAGCCCCGGGACAGGGTTATCCTACGAGCAGTACTTC. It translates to CASSPGTGLSYEQYF.

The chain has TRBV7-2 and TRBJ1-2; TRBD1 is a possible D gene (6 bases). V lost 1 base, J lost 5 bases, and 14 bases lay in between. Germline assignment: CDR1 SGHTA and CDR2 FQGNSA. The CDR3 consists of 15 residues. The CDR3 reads CASSLGGTGTYGYTF. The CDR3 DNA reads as TGTGCCAGCAGCTTAGGAGGCACCGGGACATATGGCTACACCTTC.

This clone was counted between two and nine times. CDR3: CASSEYVSGRSDNEQFF. CDR3 coding DNA: TGTGCCAGCAGTGAATATGTTAGCGGGAGGTCGGACAATGAGCAGTTCTTC. The chain has TRBV25-1 and TRBJ2-1; 10 bases fit TRBD2. J lost 5 bases, V lost 0 bases, and 7 bases had no gene match. The V gene's germline CDR1 is MGHDK and CDR2 SYGVNS. This CDR3 comprises 17 residues.

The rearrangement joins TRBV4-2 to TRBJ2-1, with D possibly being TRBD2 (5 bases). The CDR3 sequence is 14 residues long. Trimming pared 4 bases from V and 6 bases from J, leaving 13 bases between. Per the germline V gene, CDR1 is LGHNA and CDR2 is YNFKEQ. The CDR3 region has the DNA TGTGCCAGCAGCCGACTGCCGGACTTCAATGAGCAGTTCTTC. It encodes CASSRLPDFNEQFF.

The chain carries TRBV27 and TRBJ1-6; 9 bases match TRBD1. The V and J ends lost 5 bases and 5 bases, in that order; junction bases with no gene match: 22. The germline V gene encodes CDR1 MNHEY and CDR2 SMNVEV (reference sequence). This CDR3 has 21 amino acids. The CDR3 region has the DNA TGTGCCAGCAGTGCCGGGACAGGGTTGTTAGGCCTCCGAACAAATAATTCACCCCTCCACTTT. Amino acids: CASSAGTGLLGLRTNNSPLHF.

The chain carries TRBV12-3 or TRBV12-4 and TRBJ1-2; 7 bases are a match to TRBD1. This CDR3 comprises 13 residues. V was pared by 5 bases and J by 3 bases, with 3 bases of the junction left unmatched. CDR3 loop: CASSDRVDYGYTF. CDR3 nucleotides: TGTGCCAGCAGTGACAGGGTTGACTATGGCTACACCTTC.

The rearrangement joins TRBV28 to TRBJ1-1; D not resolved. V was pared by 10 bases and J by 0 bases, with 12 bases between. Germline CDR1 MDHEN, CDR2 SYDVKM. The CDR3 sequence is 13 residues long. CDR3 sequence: CATISGMNTEAFF. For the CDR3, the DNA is TGTGCCACCATTTCGGGAATGAACACTGAAGCTTTCTTT.

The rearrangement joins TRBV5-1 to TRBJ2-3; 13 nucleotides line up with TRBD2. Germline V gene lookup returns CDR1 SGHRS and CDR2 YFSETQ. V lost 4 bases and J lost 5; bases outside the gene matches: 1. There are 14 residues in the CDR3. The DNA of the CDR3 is TGCGCCAGCAGCCGACTAGCGGGAGGAGATACGCAGTATTTT. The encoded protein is CASSRLAGGDTQYF.

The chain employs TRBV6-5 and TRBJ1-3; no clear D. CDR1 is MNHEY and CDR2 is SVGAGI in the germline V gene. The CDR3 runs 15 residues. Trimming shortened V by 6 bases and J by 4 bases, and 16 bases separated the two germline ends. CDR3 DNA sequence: TGTGCCAGCAGATTACGGCGGGGTTGGGGAAACACCATATATTTT. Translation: CASRLRRGWGNTIYF.

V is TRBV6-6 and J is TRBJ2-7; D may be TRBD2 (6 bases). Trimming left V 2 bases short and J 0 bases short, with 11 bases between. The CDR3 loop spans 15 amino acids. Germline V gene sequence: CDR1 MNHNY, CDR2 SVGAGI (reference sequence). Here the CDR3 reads CASSYGAGRSYEQYF. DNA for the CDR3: TGTGCCAGCAGTTACGGGGCGGGACGCTCCTACGAGCAGTACTTC.

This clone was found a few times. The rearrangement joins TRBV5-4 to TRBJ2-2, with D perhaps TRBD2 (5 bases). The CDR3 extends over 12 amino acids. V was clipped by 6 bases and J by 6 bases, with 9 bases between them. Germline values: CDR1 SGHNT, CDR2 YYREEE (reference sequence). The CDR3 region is CASTSKAGELFF. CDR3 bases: TGTGCCAGCACTAGCAAGGCCGGGGAGCTGTTTTTT.

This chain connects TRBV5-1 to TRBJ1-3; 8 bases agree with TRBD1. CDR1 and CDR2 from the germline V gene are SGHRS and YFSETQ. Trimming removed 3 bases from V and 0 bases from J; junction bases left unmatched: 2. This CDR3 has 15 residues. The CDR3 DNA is TGCGCCAGCAGCTCACAGGGGGGCTCTGGAAACACCATATATTTT. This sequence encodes CASSSQGGSGNTIYF. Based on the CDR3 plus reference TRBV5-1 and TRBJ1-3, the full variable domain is KAGVTQTPRYLIKTRGQQVTLSCSPISGHRSVSWYQQTPGQGLQFLFEYFSETQRNKGNFPGRFSGRQFSNSRSEMNVSTLELGDSALYLCASSSQGGSGNTIYFGEGSWLTVV.

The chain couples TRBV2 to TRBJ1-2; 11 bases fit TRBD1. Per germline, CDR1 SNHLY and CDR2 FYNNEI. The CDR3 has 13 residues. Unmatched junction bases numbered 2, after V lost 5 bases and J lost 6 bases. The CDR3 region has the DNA TGTGCCAGCAGTAGGACAGGGGGCGATGGCTACACCTTC. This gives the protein CASSRTGGDGYTF.